This passage covers 11 T cell receptor beta chains from one sample sequenced in a study of blood T cell repertoires in COVID-19. Some clones are missing from TCRdb's copy, which holds only in-frame ones; the method was immunoSEQ multiplex PCR. The table includes about 350,000 clones, 75% to 90% detected once. The sample taken for sequencing was peripheral blood. The receptors shown here come from a woman between 50 and 59 years old with COVID-19, enrolled during active disease.

The gene calls are TRBV19 and TRBJ1-1; D remains unclear. In germline, CDR1 is LNHDA, CDR2 SQIVND (reference sequence). V lost 6 bases and J lost 5, with 7 bases in between. This CDR3 is built from 11 residues. CDR3 sequence (DNA): TGTGCCAGTAGGTCGGTGACTGAAGCTTTCTTT. Translation gives CASRSVTEAFF. The full variable domain, in which reference TRBV19 and TRBJ1-1 provide the parts outside the CDR3, is DGGITQSPKYLFRKEGQNVTLSCEQNLNHDAMYWYRQDPGQGLRLIYYSQIVNDFQKGDIAEGYSVSREKKESFPLTVTSAQKNPTAFYLCASRSVTEAFFGQGTRLTVV.

Here the CDR3 reads CASSPMGAGNQPQHF. The CDR3 coding sequence is TGTGCCAGCAGCCCCATGGGGGCCGGGAATCAGCCCCAGCATTTT. The rearrangement links TRBV3-1 (or the pseudogene TRBV3-2) to TRBJ1-5, with D possibly TRBD1 on 6 matching bases. CDR1 is LGHDT and CDR2 is YNNKEL in the germline V gene (reference sequence). Trimming pared 4 bases from V and 4 bases from J, leaving 14 bases between. The CDR3 extends over 15 amino acids.

The chain joins TRBV18 to TRBJ2-5; TRBD1 aligns across 9 bases. V trimming: 2 bases; J trimming: 4 bases; junction bases outside the gene matches: 5. The germline CDR1 and CDR2 sequences are KGHSH and LQKENI. The length of the CDR3 is 15 residues. The chain's CDR3 is CASSPRTGGGETQYF. The CDR3 DNA sequence: TGTGCCAGCTCACCAAGAACAGGGGGCGGAGAGACCCAGTACTTC.

A single count supports this clone. The chain couples TRBV7-9 to TRBJ1-1, with a possible D match to TRBD1 (6 bases). The V end was cut by 5 bases, the J end by 1 base, with 11 bases between. Germline V gives CDR1 SEHNR, CDR2 FQNEAQ (reference sequence). The CDR3 loop spans 14 amino acids. CDR3: CASSKGGGNTEAFF. The CDR3 DNA sequence: TGTGCCAGCAGCAAGGGAGGGGGGAACACTGAAGCTTTCTTT. The variable domain in full, completed from reference TRBV7-9 and TRBJ1-1, reads DTGVSQNPRHKITKRGQNVTFRCDPISEHNRLYWYRQTLGQGPEFLTYFQNEAQLEKSRLLSDRFSAERPKGSFSTLEIQRTEQGDSAMYLCASSKGGGNTEAFFGQGTRLTVV.

A single count supports this clone. The chain has TRBV6-5 and TRBJ1-1, with D perhaps TRBD1 (6 bases). This CDR3 region has 13 residues. Germline CDR1 and CDR2: MNHEY and SVGAGI. Trimming took 6 bases from V and 3 from J, leaving 11 bases between them. The CDR3 reads CASRGTKDTEAFF. Here the CDR3 DNA reads TGTGCCAGCAGGGGGACAAAGGACACTGAAGCTTTCTTT.

V is TRBV5-1 and J is TRBJ2-7, with TRBD2 identical over 7 bases. Trimming cost V 4 bases and J 5 bases; bases outside gene matches: 9. The CDR3 is 14 residues long. Germline lookup yields CDR1 SGHRS and CDR2 YFSETQ. DNA for the CDR3: TGCGCCAGCAGCCTCGTGGGGGGGAGGCACGAGCAGTACTTC. Translating it yields CASSLVGGRHEQYF.

The sample holds one count of this clone. The V gene is TRBV10-3, the J gene TRBJ2-3, with D possibly being TRBD2 (7 bases). Germline V gene lookup returns CDR1 ENHRY and CDR2 SYGVKD. The CDR3 has 17 residues. V was clipped by 0 bases and J by 4 bases, with 17 bases between them. DNA of the CDR3: TGTGCCATCAGTGAGTCGGGAGGGGGTAACGTGGCAGATACGCAGTATTTT. Translated, it gives CAISESGGGNVADTQYF.

The chain couples TRBV6-6 to TRBJ2-1; 7 bases match TRBD2. Germline V gene data show CDR1 as MNHNY and CDR2 as SVGAGI (reference sequence). The CDR3 extends over 19 amino acids. Trimming at V came to 5 bases and at J to 4 bases, leaving 20 bases not matched to a gene. CDR3 protein: CASSHAMGGTIRQYNEQFF. CDR3 sequence (DNA): TGTGCCAGCAGTCATGCGATGGGGGGGACCATCCGACAATACAATGAGCAGTTCTTC.

V is TRBV18 and J is TRBJ1-1; 7 nucleotides agree with TRBD1. CDR1 and CDR2 (germline): KGHSH, LQKENI. V lost 5 bases, J lost 5 bases, and 8 bases stayed unmatched. The CDR3 contains 14 residues. The CDR3 DNA sequence: TGTGCCAGCTCATCCCGGGACAGTAAAACTGAAGCTTTCTTT. As protein: CASSSRDSKTEAFF. Combining the CDR3 with reference TRBV18 and TRBJ1-1 gives the whole variable domain NAGVMQNPRHLVRRRGQEARLRCSPMKGHSHVYWYRQLPEEGLKFMVYLQKENIIDESGMPKERFSAEFPKEGPSILRIQQVVRGDSAAYFCASSSRDSKTEAFFGQGTRLTVV.

This chain links TRBV7-8 with TRBJ1-2; TRBD1 aligns across 7 bases. V lost 3 bases to trimming and J lost 3 bases; unmatched junction nucleotides: 7. From germline, CDR1 is SGHVS and CDR2 FQNEAQ. This CDR3 is 15 amino acids long. CDR3 sequence: CASSFGRDRDYGYTF. CDR3 DNA sequence: TGTGCCAGCAGCTTCGGCCGGGACAGAGACTATGGCTACACCTTC.

V and J are TRBV6-6 and TRBJ1-1, with TRBD1 identical over 8 bases. The CDR3 length is 21 residues. V shed 6 bases, J shed 0 bases, and the junction held 24 bases outside the gene matches. Germline CDR1 and CDR2: MNHNY and SVGAGI (reference sequence). CDR3 nucleotide sequence: TGTGCCAGCAGCCGGTTTCGGACAGGGAGAGGGAGATTACTAATGAACACTGAAGCTTTCTTT. Translating gives CASSRFRTGRGRLLMNTEAFF.